The 11 T cell receptor beta chains below were found in one sample sequenced in a study of shared clonotypes between healthy human individuals. Assay: immunoSEQ multiplex PCR; the TCRdb copy retains only in-frame clones and omits some. The top ten clones hold approximately 0.4% of a sample with approximately 2,000,000 clones, 85% to 95% of them seen once. Sequencing was done on a sample of naive CD4+ T cells from PBMCs. This sample's subset: CD45RA+ positively selected. These receptors all stem from a man younger than 35 in good health. Some clones in this sample may be carry-over from other donors' samples.

The chain recombines TRBV11-2 with TRBJ2-5; D not certain. The germline CDR1 and CDR2 sequences are SGHAT and FQNNGV. Trimming cost V 3 bases and J 1 base, with 6 bases left between them. CDR3 size: 13 residues. Written as DNA, the CDR3 is TGTGCCAGCAGCTTCCGGATCCAAGAGACCCAGTACTTC. Encoded protein: CASSFRIQETQYF.

This chain joins TRBV19 and TRBJ1-4, with D unclear. The CDR3 is made up of 14 amino acids. Per germline, CDR1 LNHDA and CDR2 SQIVND (reference sequence). V was cut by 4 bases and J by 0 bases, with 6 bases left in between. The CDR3, as DNA: TGTGCCAGTAGTAATGTTGCAACTAATGAAAAACTGTTTTTT. Translating it yields CASSNVATNEKLFF.

The rearrangement uses TRBV28 and TRBJ2-1; tentatively, D is TRBD2 (6 bases). There are 13 residues in the CDR3. CDR1 MDHEN and CDR2 SYDVKM come from the germline V gene. V was trimmed by 4 bases and J by 14 bases, leaving 18 bases between them. CDR3 bases: TGTGCCAGCAGTTCCGGCACGGGACTCTTTGAGTTCTTC. Translated, it gives CASSSGTGLFEFF.

The chain employs TRBV5-1 and TRBJ2-1, with D perhaps matching TRBD2 (6 bases). The CDR3 loop spans 16 amino acids. Trimming removed 4 bases at V and 0 bases at J, with 14 bases between. Germline lookup yields CDR1 SGHRS and CDR2 YFSETQ. CDR3 in amino acids: CASSQPGGSSYNEQFF. CDR3 sequence (DNA): TGCGCCAGCAGCCAGCCTGGAGGGAGCTCCTACAATGAGCAGTTCTTC.

The chain employs TRBV2 and TRBJ1-2; TRBD1 is a possible D gene (6 bases). CDR3 size: 16 residues. Looked up from germline, CDR1 is SNHLY and CDR2 is FYNNEI. Trimming removed 6 bases at V and 4 bases at J, with 21 bases between. The CDR3 loop is CASRGPRAGEGYGYTF. In DNA, the CDR3 is TGTGCCAGCAGAGGTCCGAGAGCAGGGGAAGGCTATGGCTACACCTTC.

V and J are TRBV5-1 and TRBJ1-3, with a weak D call TRBD1 (5 bases). CDR3 length equals 15 residues. V was cut by 7 bases and J by 0 bases, with 14 bases left in between. CDR1 SGHRS and CDR2 YFSETQ come from the germline V gene. The CDR3 sequence: CASASLGTSGNTIYF. Here the CDR3 DNA reads TGCGCCAGCGCCTCTCTTGGGACCTCTGGAAACACCATATATTTT. The variable domain in full, completed from reference TRBV5-1 and TRBJ1-3, reads KAGVTQTPRYLIKTRGQQVTLSCSPISGHRSVSWYQQTPGQGLQFLFEYFSETQRNKGNFPGRFSGRQFSNSRSEMNVSTLELGDSALYLCASASLGTSGNTIYFGEGSWLTVV.

The V call is TRBV11-2, the J call TRBJ1-1; 7 nucleotides match TRBD1. With 6 bases clipped from V and 1 base from J, the junction kept 5 bases outside the gene matches. This CDR3 spans 14 amino acids. The V gene's germline CDR1 is SGHAT and CDR2 FQNNGV. The CDR3 DNA reads as TGTGCCAGCAGTTACCAGGGGGGGAACACTGAAGCTTTCTTT. It is translated as CASSYQGGNTEAFF.

This clone was seen just once. The rearrangement joins TRBV5-1 to TRBJ1-3, with D tentatively TRBD1 (5 bases). Per the germline V gene, CDR1 is SGHRS and CDR2 is YFSETQ. The length of the CDR3 is 13 residues. Deletions cut 3 bases from V and 7 bases from J, with 11 bases between. In DNA form, the CDR3 reads TGCGCCAGCAGCTCATACCAGGGCAACACCATATATTTT. The encoded protein is CASSSYQGNTIYF.

The table lists this clone with a few counts. CDR3 sequence: CASSGTRTGELFF. The CDR3 bases are TGTGCCAGCAGTGGGACGCGGACCGGGGAGCTGTTTTTT. The J gene is TRBJ2-2, the V gene TRBV28; D is possibly TRBD1 or TRBD2 (5 bases each). Germline values: CDR1 MDHEN, CDR2 SYDVKM. V lost 5 bases and J 5 bases, leaving 9 bases between the germline ends. This CDR3 has 13 residues.

As DNA, the CDR3 is TGTGCCAGCAGCAGCTACACCGGGGAGCTGTTTTTT. Protein product: CASSSYTGELFF. The V and J genes are TRBV5-8 and TRBJ2-2; D not certain. The CDR3 runs 12 residues. V lost 4 bases, J lost 3 bases, and 4 bases lay in between. Germline-derived CDR1 and CDR2 are SGHTS and YDEGEE.

The rearrangement joins TRBV4-3 to TRBJ2-7, with a tentative D call TRBD2 (6 bases). V was shortened by 1 base and J by 2 bases, with 21 bases between the two germline ends. CDR3 length: 18 amino acids. Looked up from germline, CDR1 is LGHNA and CDR2 is YSLEER. The CDR3 DNA sequence: TGCGCCAGCAGCCAAGCCGGTGGGCCCGGGAGTCATCCCTACGAGCAGTACTTC. Translation gives CASSQAGGPGSHPYEQYF.